This note documents a single TCR beta chain sequence. The sample is drawn from a study of T-cell memory formation after mild COVID-19. V was trimmed by 2 bases and J by 6 bases, leaving 13 bases between them. Germline CDR1 and CDR2: MNHEY and SVGAGI. CDR3 length: 15 residues. TCRdb processed the 5' RACE reads anew with MiXCR; each CDR3 protein has one entry. There are around 310,000 distinct CDR3 sequences in the sample; roughly an eighth occur only once, and around 23% lies in the top ten. This clonotype was obtained from a man younger than 35 who had mild COVID-19 (a few samples of this study predate the infection). Cell type and time point are not known. Sequencing was done on a sample of PBMCs or a T cell subset sorted from them (not recorded which). This chain connects TRBV6-5 to TRBJ2-2; D may be TRBD2 (6 bases). CDR3 sequence: CASSYRASAAGELFF. In nucleotides, the CDR3 is TGTGCCAGCAGTTACCGGGCTAGCGCGGCCGGGGAGCTGTTTTTT.